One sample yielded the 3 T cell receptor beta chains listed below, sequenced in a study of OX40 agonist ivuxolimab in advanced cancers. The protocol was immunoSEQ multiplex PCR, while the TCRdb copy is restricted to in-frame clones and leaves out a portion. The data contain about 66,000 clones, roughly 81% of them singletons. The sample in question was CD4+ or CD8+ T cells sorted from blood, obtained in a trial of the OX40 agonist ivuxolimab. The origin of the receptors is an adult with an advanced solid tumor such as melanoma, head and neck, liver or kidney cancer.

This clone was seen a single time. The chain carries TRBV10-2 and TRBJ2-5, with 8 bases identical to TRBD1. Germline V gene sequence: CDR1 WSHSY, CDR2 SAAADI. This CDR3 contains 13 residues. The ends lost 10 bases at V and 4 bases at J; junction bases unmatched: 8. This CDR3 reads CATLYQGAETQYF. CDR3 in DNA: TGCGCCACCTTATACCAGGGGGCAGAGACCCAGTACTTC.

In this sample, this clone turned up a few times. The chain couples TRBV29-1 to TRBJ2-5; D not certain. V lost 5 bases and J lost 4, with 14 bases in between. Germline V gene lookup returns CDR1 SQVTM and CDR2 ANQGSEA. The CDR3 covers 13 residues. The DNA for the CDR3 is TGCAGCGTTACTCGAACCGGCGCAGAGACCCAGTACTTC. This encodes CSVTRTGAETQYF.

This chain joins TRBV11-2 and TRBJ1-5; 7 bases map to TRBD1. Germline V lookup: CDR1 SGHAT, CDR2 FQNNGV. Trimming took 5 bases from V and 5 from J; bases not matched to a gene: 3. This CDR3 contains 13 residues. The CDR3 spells CASSRGQDQPQHF. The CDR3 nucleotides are TGTGCCAGCAGCCGAGGACAGGATCAGCCCCAGCATTTT.